This T cell receptor beta chain was sequenced during a study of radiotherapy plus CTLA-4 blockade in lung cancer. Study findings and constraints: Following radiotherapy plus ipilimumab, tumor-derived TCR clones expanded in the blood. Alongside interferon-beta, early blood T cell clone dynamics were reportedly the best predictor of response.

Focal radiation plus CTLA-4 blockade with ipilimumab was administered to patients who had chemo-refractory metastatic non-small-cell lung cancer. Germline V gives CDR1 SGHNT, CDR2 YYREEE (reference sequence). V lost 0 bases to trimming and J lost 3 bases, with 9 bases between them. The CDR3 spans 14 residues. The repertoire was sequenced with immunoSEQ multiplex PCR; TCRdb's copy has only in-frame clones and lacks some. The sample yields about 77,000 clones, roughly 69% seen once. A note on this clone: The antigen is undetermined.

This TCR was sampled from a human donor with non-small cell lung cancer whose response to radiotherapy plus ipilimumab could not be evaluated. Source: peripheral blood, taken from a patient treated with radiotherapy plus ipilimumab. The chain is built from TRBV5-4 and TRBJ1-1; a possible D gene is TRBD1 (6 bases). The CDR3 bases are TGTGCCAGCAGCTTGGACAGGGCGTACACTGAAGCTTTCTTT. Its translation is CASSLDRAYTEAFF.